The subject of this entry is one T cell receptor beta chain. The source of the sample is a study of T cell clones after liver transplantation. Here immunoSEQ multiplex PCR was the method, and the copy in TCRdb shows in-frame clones only, minus some. Altogether tens of thousands of clones are present, 90% being singletons, with the ten largest covering under 3.5%. The receptor was derived from a human donor who received a liver transplant. The input for sequencing was CD4+ T cells from blood, taken before liver transplant.

The CDR3 DNA reads TGTGCCACCAGCAGAGATGGTGGGAGAGGCGAGACCCAGTACTTC. The encoded protein is CATSRDGGRGETQYF. The chain is built from TRBV15 and TRBJ2-5; weak D call: TRBD2 (5 bases). CDR1 and CDR2 from the germline V gene are LNHNV and YYDKDF (reference sequence). Deletions cut 0 bases from V and 5 bases from J, with 13 bases between. The CDR3 spans 15 residues.